This TCR beta chain comes out of a study of blood T cell repertoires in COVID-19. Study-wide background: Samples of COVID-19 (acute and convalescent) were obtained from the United States, Italy and Spain. The cDNA or gDNA used as material had been derived from T cells, B-cell-depleted T cells, or PBMCs.

Enrollment of patients from Seattle took place during active infection, with longitudinal follow-up. How the authors handled the data: Amplification of reference gene primers provided the estimated nucleated cell counts. The repertoire was sequenced with immunoSEQ multiplex PCR; TCRdb's copy has only in-frame clones and lacks some. V and J calls and clone size are as listed in that table; D and trimming were resolved from the DNA. In the table there are 350,000 or so clones, 87% of which are singletons. V shed 1 base and J shed 7 bases, with 7 bases lying between them. Germline V gene data show CDR1 as GTSNPN and CDR2 as SVGIG (reference sequence). There are 11 residues in the CDR3.

This clonotype was obtained from a woman in her twenties or thirties with COVID-19, enrolled during active disease. The V call is TRBV30, the J call TRBJ1-2; tentative D call: TRBD1 (5 bases). Sequencing was performed on peripheral blood. CDR3 region: CAWSEGFGYTF. Written as DNA, the CDR3 is TGTGCCTGGAGTGAGGGGTTTGGCTACACCTTC.